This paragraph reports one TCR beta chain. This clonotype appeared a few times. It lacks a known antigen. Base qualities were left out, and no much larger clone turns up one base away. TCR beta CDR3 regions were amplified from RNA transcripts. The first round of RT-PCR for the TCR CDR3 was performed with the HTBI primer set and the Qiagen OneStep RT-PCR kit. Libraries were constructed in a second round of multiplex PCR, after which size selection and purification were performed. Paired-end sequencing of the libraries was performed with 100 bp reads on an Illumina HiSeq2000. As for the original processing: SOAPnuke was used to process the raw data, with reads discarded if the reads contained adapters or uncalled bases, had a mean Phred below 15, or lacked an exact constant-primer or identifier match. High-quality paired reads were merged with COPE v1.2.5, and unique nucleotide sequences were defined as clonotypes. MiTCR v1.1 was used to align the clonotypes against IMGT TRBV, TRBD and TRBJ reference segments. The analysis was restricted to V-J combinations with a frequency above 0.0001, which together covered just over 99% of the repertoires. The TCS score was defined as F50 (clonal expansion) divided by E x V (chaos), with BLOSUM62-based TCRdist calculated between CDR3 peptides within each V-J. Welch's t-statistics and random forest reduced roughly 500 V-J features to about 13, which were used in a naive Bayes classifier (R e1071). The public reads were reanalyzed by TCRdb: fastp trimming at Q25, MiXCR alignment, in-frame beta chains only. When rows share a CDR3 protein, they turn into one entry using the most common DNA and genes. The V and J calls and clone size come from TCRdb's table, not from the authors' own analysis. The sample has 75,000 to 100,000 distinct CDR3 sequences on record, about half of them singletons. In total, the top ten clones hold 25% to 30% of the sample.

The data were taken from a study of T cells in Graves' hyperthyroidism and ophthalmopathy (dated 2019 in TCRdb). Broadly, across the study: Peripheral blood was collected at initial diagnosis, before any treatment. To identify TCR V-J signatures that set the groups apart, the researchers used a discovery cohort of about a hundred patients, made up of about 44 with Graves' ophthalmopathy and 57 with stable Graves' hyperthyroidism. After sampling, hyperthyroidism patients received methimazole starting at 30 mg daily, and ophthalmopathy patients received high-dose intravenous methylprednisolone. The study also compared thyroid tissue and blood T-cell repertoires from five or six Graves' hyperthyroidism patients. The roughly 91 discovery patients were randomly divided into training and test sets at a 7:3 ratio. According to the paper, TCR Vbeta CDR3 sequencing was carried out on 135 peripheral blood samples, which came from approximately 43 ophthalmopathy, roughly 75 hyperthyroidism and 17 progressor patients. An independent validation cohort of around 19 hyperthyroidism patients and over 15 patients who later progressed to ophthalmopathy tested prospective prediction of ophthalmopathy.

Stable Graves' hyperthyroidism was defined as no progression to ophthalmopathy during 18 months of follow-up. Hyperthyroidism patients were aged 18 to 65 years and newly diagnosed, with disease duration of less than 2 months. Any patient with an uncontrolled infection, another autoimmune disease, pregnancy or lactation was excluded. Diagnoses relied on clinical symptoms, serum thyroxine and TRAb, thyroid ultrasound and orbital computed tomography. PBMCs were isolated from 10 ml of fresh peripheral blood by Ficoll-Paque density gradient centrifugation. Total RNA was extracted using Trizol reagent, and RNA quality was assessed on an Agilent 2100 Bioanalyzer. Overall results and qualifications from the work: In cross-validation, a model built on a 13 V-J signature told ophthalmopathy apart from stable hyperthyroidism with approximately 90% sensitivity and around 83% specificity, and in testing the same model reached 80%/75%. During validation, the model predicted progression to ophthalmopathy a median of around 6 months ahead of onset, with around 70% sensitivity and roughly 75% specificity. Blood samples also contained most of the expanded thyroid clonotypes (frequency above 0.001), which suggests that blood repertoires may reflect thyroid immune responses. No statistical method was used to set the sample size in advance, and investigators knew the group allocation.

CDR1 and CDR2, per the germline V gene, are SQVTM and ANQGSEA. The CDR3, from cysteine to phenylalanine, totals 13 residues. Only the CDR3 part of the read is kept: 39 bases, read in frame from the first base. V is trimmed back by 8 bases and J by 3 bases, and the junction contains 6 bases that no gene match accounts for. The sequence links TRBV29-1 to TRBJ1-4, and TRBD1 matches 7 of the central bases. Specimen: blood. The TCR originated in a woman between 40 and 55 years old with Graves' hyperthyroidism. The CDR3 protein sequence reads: CSSYRGANEKLFF. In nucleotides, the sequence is TGCAGCTCCTACAGGGGTGCTAATGAAAAACTGTTTTTT.